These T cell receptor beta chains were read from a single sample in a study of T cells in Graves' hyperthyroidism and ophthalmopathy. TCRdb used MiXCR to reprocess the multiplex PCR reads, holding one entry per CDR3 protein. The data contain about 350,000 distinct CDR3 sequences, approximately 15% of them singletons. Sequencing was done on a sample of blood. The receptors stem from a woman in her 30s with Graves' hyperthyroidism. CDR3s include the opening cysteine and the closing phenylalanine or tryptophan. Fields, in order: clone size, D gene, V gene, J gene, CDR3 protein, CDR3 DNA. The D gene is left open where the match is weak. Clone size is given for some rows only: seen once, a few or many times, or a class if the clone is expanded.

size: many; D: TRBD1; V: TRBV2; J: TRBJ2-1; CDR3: CASLPDRGPYEQFF; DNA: TGTGCCAGCCTACCAGACAGGGGGCCGTATGAGCAGTTCTTC
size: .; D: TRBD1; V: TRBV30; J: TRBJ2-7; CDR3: CAWTIGTAEQYF; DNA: TGTGCCTGGACTATAGGGACAGCCGAGCAGTACTTC
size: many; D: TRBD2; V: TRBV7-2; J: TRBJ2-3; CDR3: CASSLGAGVWTDTQYF; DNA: TGTGCCAGCAGCTTAGGGGCGGGAGTTTGGACAGATACGCAGTATTTT
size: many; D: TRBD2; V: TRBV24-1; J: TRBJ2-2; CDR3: CATSGLAGFNTGELFF; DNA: TGTGCCACCAGTGGACTAGCGGGATTCAACACCGGGGAGCTGTTTTTT
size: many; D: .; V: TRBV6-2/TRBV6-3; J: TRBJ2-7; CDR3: CASSYSRLDDYEQYF; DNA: TGTGCCAGCAGTTACTCGAGGCTTGATGACTACGAGCAGTACTTC
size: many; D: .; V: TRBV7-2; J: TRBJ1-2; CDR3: CASSPSGTQSYGYTF; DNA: TGTGCCAGCAGCCCGTCCGGGACACAAAGCTATGGCTACACCTTC
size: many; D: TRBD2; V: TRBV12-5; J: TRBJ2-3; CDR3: CASGLSTGTNSTDTQYF; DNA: TGTGCTAGTGGTTTGTCCACCGGGACTAACAGCACAGATACGCAGTATTTT
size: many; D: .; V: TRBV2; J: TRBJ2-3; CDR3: CASPKELGDTQYF; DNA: TGTGCCAGCCCAAAGGAGTTAGGGGATACGCAGTATTTT
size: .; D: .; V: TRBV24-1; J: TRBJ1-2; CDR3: CATRDPRRGNYGYTF; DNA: TGTGCCACAAGAGACCCCCGGCGGGGGAACTATGGCTACACCTTC
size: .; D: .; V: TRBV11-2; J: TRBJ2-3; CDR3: CASSPSAPSTDTQYF; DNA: TGTGCCAGCAGCCCCTCAGCCCCTAGCACAGATACGCAGTATTTT
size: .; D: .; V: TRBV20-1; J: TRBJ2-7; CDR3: CSARDMRGPTYEQYF; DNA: TGCAGTGCTAGAGATATGCGGGGACCTACCTACGAGCAGTACTTC
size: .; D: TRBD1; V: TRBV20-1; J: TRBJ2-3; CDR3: CSAEGQTYTDTQYF; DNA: TGCAGTGCTGAGGGACAGACTTACACAGATACGCAGTATTTT
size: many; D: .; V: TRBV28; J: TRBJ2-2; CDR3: CASRLGGELFF; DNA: TGTGCCAGCAGATTAGGCGGGGAGCTGTTTTTT
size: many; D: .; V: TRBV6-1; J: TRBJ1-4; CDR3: CASRDRTAAQRKLFF; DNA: TGTGCCAGCAGAGACCGGACAGCTGCACAGAGAAAACTGTTTTTT
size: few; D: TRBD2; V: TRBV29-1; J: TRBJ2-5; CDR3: CSVGEREETQYF; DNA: TGCAGCGTAGGGGAGCGGGAGGAGACCCAGTACTTC
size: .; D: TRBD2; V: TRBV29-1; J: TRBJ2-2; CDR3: CSVEVASGRAYGELFF; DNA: TGCAGCGTTGAAGTTGCAAGCGGGAGGGCCTACGGGGAGCTGTTTTTT
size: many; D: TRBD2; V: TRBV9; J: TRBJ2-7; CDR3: CASSVEPSSGGMHEQYF; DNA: TGTGCCAGCAGCGTAGAACCTTCTAGCGGGGGAATGCACGAGCAGTACTTC
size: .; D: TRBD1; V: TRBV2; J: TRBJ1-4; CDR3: CASSGQGARANEKLFF; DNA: TGTGCCAGCAGTGGACAGGGGGCGAGGGCTAATGAAAAACTGTTTTTT
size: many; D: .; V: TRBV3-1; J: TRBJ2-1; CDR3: CASSHGVHEQFF; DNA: TGTGCCAGCAGCCACGGGGTACATGAGCAGTTCTTC
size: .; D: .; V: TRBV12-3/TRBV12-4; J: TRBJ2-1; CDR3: CASGPTGVSEQFF; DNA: TGTGCCAGCGGCCCCACGGGGGTCAGTGAGCAGTTCTTC
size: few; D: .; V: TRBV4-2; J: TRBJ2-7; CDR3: CASSLGMRDERYF; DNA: TGTGCCAGCAGCCTCGGGATGCGCGACGAGCGGTACTTC
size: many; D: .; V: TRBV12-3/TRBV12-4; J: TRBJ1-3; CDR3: CASRTYSGNTIYF; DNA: TGTGCCAGCAGGACTTACTCTGGAAACACCATATATTTT
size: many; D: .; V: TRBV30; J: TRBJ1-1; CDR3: CAWSKQSAGNTEAFF; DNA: TGTGCCTGGAGTAAGCAGTCTGCAGGGAACACTGAAGCTTTCTTT
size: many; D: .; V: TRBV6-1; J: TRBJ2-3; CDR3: CASSRRDDTDTQYF; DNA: TGTGCCAGCAGTCGCCGGGACGACACAGATACGCAGTATTTT
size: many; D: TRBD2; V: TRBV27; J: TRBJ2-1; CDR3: CASSFRLAGLSEQFF; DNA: TGTGCCAGCAGTTTTAGACTAGCGGGTTTATCTGAGCAGTTCTTC
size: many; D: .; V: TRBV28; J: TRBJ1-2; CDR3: CASSPTQGNYGYTF; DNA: TGTGCCAGCAGCCCGACACAAGGCAACTATGGCTACACCTTC
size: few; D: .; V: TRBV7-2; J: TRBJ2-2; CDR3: CASRGAGNTGELFF; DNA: TGTGCCAGCAGGGGGGCAGGGAACACCGGGGAGCTGTTTTTT
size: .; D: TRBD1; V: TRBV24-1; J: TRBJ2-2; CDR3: CATSDGRGQGALWPNTGELFF; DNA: TGTGCCACCAGTGATGGCCGGGGACAGGGGGCGCTTTGGCCGAACACCGGGGAGCTGTTTTTT
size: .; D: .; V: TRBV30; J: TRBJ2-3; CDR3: CAWSGGTLGTDTQYF; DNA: TGTGCCTGGAGTGGGGGGACCCTTGGCACAGATACGCAGTATTTT
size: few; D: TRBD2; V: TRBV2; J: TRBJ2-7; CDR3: CASSESSGATYEQYF; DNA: TGTGCCAGCAGTGAAAGTAGCGGGGCCACTTACGAGCAGTACTTC
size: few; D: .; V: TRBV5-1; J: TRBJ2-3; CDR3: CASSRNSGPPTDTQYF; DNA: TGCGCCAGCAGCCGAAACTCTGGGCCCCCTACAGATACGCAGTATTTT
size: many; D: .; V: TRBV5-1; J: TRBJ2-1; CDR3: CASSLGGFNEQFF; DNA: TGCGCCAGCAGCTTGGGAGGTTTCAATGAGCAGTTCTTC
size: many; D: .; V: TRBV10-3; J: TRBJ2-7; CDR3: CAIGGRTPYEQYF; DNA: TGTGCCATCGGGGGCAGAACCCCCTACGAGCAGTACTTC
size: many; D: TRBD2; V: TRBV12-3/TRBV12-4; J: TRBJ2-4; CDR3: CASSLLGTRENIQYF; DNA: TGTGCCAGCAGTTTGCTTGGGACTAGAGAAAACATTCAGTACTTC
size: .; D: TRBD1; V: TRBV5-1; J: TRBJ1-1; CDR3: CASSLIQGGTEAFF; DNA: TGCGCCAGCAGCTTGATCCAGGGGGGCACTGAAGCTTTCTTT
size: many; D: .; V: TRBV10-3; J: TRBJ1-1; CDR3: CAIGESVNTEAFF; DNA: TGTGCCATCGGCGAGTCCGTGAACACTGAAGCTTTCTTT
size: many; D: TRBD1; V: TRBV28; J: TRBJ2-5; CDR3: CASGSYQTGGGETQYF; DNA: TGTGCCAGCGGCTCCTATCAAACAGGGGGTGGAGAGACCCAGTACTTC
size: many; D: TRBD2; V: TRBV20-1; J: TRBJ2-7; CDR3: CSARAGGYEQYF; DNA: TGCAGTGCTAGAGCGGGAGGCTACGAGCAGTACTTC
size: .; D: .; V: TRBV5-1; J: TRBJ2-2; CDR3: CASSLIPGGSNTGELFF; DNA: TGCGCCAGCAGCTTGATCCCAGGGGGGTCCAACACCGGGGAGCTGTTTTTT
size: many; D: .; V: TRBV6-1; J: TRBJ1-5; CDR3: CASRPGGANQPQHF; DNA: TGTGCCAGCAGACCCGGTGGGGCCAATCAGCCCCAGCATTTT
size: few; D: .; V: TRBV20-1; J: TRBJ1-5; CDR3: CSARETGTRNQPQHF; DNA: TGCAGTGCTAGAGAAACTGGGACACGAAATCAGCCCCAGCATTTT
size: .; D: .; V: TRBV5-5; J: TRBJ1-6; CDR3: CASSLTGYLKGSPLHF; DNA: TGTGCCAGCAGCTTGACAGGGTACTTGAAGGGATCACCCCTCCACTTT
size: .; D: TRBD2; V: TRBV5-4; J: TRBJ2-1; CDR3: CASSAGGDRDFNEQFF; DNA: TGTGCCAGCAGCGCGGGGGGGGACAGAGACTTCAATGAGCAGTTCTTC
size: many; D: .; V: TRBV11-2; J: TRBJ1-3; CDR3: CASSSGSTGNTIYF; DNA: TGTGCCAGCAGCTCCGGGAGTACTGGAAACACCATATATTTT
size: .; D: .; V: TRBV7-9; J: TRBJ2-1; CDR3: CASSFGGQGDNEQFF; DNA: TGTGCCAGCAGCTTCGGGGGCCAGGGCGACAATGAGCAGTTCTTC
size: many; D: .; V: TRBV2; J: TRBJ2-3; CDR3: CASSEWEVTGTDTQYF; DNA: TGTGCCAGCAGTGAGTGGGAAGTCACAGGCACAGATACGCAGTATTTT
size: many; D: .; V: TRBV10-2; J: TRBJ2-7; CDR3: CASSQTNYEQYF; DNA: TGCGCCAGCAGCCAGACAAACTACGAGCAGTACTTC
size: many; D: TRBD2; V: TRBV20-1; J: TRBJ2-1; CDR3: CSARGAGLAGTEQFF; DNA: TGCAGTGCTAGAGGTGCGGGACTAGCGGGTACTGAGCAGTTCTTC
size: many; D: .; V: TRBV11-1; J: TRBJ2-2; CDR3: CASSFGRSTGELFF; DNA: TGTGCCAGCAGCTTTGGGAGATCCACCGGGGAGCTGTTTTTT
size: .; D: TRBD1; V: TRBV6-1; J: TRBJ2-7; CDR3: CASITRQGLGYEQYF; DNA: TGTGCCAGCATAACCAGACAGGGTTTGGGCTACGAGCAGTACTTC
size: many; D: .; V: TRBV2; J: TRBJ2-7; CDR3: CASRVVGEQYF; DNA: TGTGCCAGCAGGGTGGTGGGCGAGCAGTACTTC
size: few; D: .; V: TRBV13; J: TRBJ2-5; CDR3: CASSLMRETQYF; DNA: TGTGCCAGCAGCCTAATGCGGGAGACCCAGTACTTC
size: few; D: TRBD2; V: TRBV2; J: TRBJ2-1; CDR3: CASSGLTGGGYNEQFF; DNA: TGCGCCAGCAGCGGACTAACGGGAGGGGGCTACAATGAGCAGTTCTTC
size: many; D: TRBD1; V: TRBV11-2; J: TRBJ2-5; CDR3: CASSLAGTDQETQYF; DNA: TGTGCCAGCAGCTTAGCCGGGACAGACCAAGAGACCCAGTACTTC
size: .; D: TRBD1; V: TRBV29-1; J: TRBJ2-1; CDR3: CSVERGGQWGYNEQFF; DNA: TGCAGCGTTGAGAGAGGGGGACAGTGGGGCTACAATGAGCAGTTCTTC
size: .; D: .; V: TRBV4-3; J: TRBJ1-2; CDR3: CASSQVGRDYGYTF; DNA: TGCGCCAGCAGCCAAGTGGGCAGAGACTATGGCTACACCTTC
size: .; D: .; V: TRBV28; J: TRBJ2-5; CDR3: CASRLDRETQYF; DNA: TGTGCCAGCAGACTAGACAGGGAGACCCAGTACTTC
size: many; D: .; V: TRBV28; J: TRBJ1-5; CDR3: CASSLCLHLSNNQPQHF; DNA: TGTGCCAGCAGTTTATGCTTGCATCTCAGTAACAATCAGCCCCAGCATTTT
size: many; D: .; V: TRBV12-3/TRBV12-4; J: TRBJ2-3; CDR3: CASRSRWGRSTDTQYF; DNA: TGTGCCAGCAGGTCCCGCTGGGGTCGATCGACAGATACGCAGTATTTT